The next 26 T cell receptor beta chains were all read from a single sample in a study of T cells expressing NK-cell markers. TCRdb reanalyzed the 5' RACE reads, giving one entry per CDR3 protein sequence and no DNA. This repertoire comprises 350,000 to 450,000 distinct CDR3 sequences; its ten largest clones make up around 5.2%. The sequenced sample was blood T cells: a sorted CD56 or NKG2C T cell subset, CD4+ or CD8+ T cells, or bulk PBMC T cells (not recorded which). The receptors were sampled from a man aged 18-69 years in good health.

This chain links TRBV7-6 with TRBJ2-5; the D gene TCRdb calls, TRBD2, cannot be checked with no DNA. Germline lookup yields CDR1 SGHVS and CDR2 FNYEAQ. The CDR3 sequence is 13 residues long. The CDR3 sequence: CASSLGPRRDQYF.

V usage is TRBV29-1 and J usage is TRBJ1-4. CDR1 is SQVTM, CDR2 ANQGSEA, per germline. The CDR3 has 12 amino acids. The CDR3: CSATATNEKLFF.

The CDR3 protein is CSAKSSRSYQETQYF. The chain recombines TRBV29-1 with TRBJ2-5. The CDR3 consists of 15 residues. Per the germline V gene, CDR1 is SQVTM and CDR2 is ANQGSEA.

The CDR3: CASSLGTGVTSPLHF. The chain couples TRBV5-1 to TRBJ1-6; the TCRdb call, TRBD1, lacks DNA for checking. The CDR3 spans 15 residues. Looked up from germline, CDR1 is SGHRS and CDR2 is YFSETQ. Based on the CDR3 plus reference TRBV5-1 and TRBJ1-6, the full variable domain is KAGVTQTPRYLIKTRGQQVTLSCSPISGHRSVSWYQQTPGQGLQFLFEYFSETQRNKGNFPGRFSGRQFSNSRSEMNVSTLELGDSALYLCASSLGTGVTSPLHFGNGTRLTVT.

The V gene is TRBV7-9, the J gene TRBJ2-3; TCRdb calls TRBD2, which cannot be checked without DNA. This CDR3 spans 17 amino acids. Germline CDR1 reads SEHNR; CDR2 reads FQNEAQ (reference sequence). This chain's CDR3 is CASSRTVGGFGTDTQYF. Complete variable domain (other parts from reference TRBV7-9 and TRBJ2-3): DTGVSQNPRHKITKRGQNVTFRCDPISEHNRLYWYRQTLGQGPEFLTYFQNEAQLEKSRLLSDRFSAERPKGSFSTLEIQRTEQGDSAMYLCASSRTVGGFGTDTQYFGPGTRLTVL.

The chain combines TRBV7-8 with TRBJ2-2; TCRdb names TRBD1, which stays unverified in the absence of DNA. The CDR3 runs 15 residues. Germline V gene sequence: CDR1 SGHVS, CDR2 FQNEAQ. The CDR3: CASSLIRAGTGELFF.

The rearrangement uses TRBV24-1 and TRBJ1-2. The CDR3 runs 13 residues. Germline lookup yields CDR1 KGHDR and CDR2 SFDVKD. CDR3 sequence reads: CATSEAGGMGYTF.

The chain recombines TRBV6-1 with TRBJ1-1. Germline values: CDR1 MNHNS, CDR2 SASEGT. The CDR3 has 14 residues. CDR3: CASRGWELNTEAFF.

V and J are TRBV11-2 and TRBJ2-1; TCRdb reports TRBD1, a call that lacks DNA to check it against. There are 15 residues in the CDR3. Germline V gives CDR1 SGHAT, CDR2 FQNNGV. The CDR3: CASSLSRGAYNEQFF.

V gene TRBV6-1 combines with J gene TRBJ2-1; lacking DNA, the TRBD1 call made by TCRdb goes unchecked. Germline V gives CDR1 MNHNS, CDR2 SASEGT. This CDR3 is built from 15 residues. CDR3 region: CASRVGAGTNNEQFF.

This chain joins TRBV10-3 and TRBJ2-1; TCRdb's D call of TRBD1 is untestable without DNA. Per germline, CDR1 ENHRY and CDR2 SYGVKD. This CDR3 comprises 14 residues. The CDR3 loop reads CAISRDASANEQFF.

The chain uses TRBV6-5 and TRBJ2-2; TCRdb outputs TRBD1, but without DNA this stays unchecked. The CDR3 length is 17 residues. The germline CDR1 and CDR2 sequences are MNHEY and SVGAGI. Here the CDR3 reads CASINFRTASNTGELFF.

The CDR3 here is CASSQMSVGFGETQYF. This chain uses TRBV3-1 with TRBJ2-5. CDR3 size: 16 residues. Germline V CDR1 and CDR2: LGHDT, YNNKEL (reference sequence).

The CDR3 here is CASSGAGELSDTQYF. The chain couples TRBV28 to TRBJ2-3; TCRdb names TRBD1, which stays unverified in the absence of DNA. This CDR3 spans 15 amino acids. Germline CDR1 reads MDHEN; CDR2 reads SYDVKM.

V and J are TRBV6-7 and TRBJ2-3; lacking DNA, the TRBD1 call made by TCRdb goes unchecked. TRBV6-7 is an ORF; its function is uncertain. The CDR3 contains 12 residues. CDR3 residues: CARGHPCDTQYF.

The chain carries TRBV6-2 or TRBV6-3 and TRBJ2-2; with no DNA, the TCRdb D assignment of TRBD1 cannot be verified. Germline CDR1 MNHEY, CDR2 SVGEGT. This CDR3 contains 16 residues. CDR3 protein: CASSYADRVRSGELFF.

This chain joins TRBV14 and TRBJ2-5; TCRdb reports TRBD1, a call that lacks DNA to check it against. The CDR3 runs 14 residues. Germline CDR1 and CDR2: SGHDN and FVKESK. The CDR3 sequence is CASSPRQLQETQYF.

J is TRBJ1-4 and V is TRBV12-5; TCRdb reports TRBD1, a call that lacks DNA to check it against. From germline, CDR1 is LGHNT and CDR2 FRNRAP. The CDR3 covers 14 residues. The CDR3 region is CASGLGQGNEKLFF.

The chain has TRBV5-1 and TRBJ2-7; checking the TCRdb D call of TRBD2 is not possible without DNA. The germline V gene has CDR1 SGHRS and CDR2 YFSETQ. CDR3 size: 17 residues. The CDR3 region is CASSLDASRGLIDEQYF.

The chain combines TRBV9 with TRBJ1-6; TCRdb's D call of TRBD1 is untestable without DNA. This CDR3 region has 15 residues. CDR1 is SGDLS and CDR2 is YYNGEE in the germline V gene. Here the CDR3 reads CASSAQGRVGSPLHF. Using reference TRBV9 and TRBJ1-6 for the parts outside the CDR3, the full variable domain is DSGVTQTPKHLITATGQRVTLRCSPRSGDLSVYWYQQSLDQGLQFLIQYYNGEERAKGNILERFSAQQFPDLHSELNLSSLELGDSALYFCASSAQGRVGSPLHFGNGTRLTVT.

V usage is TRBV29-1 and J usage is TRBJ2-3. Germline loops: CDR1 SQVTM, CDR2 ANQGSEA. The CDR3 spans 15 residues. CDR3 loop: CSVCATAQSTDTQYF.

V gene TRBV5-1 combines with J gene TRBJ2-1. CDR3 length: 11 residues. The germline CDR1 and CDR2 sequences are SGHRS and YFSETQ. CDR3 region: CASSQDNEQFF.

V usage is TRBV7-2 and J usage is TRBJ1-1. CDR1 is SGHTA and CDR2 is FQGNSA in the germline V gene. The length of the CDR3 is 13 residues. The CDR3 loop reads CASSPTRGTRAFF. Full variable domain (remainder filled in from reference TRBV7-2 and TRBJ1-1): GAGVSQSPSNKVTEKGKDVELRCDPISGHTALYWYRQSLGQGLEFLIYFQGNSAPDKSGLPSDRFSAERTGGSVSTLTIQRTQQEDSAVYLCASSPTRGTRAFFGQGTRLTVV.

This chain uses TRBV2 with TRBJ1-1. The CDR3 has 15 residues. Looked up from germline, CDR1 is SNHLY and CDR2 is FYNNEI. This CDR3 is CASSSLPGGITEAFF.

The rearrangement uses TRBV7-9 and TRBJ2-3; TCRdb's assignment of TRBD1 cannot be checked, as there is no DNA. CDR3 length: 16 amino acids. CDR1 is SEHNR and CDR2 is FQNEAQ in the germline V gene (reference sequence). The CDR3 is CASISGTPDDADTQYF.

CDR3 sequence reads: CASGLLRVTGLLPTSDEQYF. This chain uses TRBV12-5 with TRBJ2-7; TCRdb picks TRBD2, but there is no DNA to check that call. The CDR3 is 20 residues long. Germline V CDR1 and CDR2: LGHNT, FRNRAP.